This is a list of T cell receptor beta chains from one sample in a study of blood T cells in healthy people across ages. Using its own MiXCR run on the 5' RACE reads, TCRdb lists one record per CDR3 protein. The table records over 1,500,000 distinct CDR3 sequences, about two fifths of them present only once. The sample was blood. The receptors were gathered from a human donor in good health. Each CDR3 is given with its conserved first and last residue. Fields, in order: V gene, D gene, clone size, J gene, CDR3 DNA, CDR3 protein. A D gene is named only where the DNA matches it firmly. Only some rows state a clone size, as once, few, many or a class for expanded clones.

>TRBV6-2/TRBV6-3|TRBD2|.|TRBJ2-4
TGTGCCAGCAGTTACCTGGCTAGCGGGGGGTTTTATCCGAACATTCAGTACTTC
CASSYLASGGFYPNIQYF
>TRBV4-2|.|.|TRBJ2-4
TGTGCCAGCAGCCAAGACGGGGGGCGGAAAAACATTCAGTACTTC
CASSQDGGRKNIQYF
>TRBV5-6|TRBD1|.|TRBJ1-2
TGTGCCAGCAGCTCGTACAGGGGGACGTTCTATGGCTACACCTTC
CASSSYRGTFYGYTF
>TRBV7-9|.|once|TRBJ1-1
TGTGCCAGCAGTCACAGGGCCGATGAAGCTTTCTTT
CASSHRADEAFF
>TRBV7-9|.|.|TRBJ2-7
TGTGCCAGCAGTTATCCCCAGATAAGCTCCTACGAGCAGTACTTC
CASSYPQISSYEQYF
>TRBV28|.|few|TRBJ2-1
TGTGCCAGCAGCAGAGGGGAGCGCAACATCAATGAGCAGTTCTTC
CASSRGERNINEQFF
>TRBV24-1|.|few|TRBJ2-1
TGTGCCACCAGTGGTTTGTACAATGAGCAGTTCTTC
CATSGLYNEQFF
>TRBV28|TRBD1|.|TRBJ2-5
TGTGCCAGCAATTCCCACAGGGGGCTTCTGAAGACCCAGTACTTC
CASNSHRGLLKTQYF
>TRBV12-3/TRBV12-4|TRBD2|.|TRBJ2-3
TGTGCCAGCATCCCTGGGCGGGGGGCAGGCACAGATACGCAGTATTTT
CASIPGRGAGTDTQYF
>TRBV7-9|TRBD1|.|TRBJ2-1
TGTGCCACGAGAGGGGACAGGGGCATCGATGAGCAGTTCTTC
CATRGDRGIDEQFF
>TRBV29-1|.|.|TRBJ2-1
TGCAGCGGCGCTTGGGGAAATGAGCAGTTCTTC
CSGAWGNEQFF
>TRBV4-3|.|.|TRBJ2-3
TGCGCCAGCAGCCCAAAACGGGGGCCAGATACGCAGTATTTT
CASSPKRGPDTQYF
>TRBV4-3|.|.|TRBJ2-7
TGCGCCAGCAGCCCCTTCGTCAGGGGCTACGAGCAGTACTTC
CASSPFVRGYEQYF
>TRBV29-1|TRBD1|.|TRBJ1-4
TGCAGCGTTGAAGATCTGACAGGGGGCGGTGAAAAACTGTTTTTT
CSVEDLTGGGEKLFF
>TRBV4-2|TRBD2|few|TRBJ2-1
TGTGCCAGCAGCCAAGAGGAATTAGCGGGATCGTACAATGAGCAGTTCTTC
CASSQEELAGSYNEQFF
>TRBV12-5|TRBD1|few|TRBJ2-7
TGTGCTAGTGGTGCAGGGGGCGCGGATGGGGACGAGCAGTACTTC
CASGAGGADGDEQYF
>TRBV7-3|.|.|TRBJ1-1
TGTGCCAGCAGCCGAGTACAGAACACTGAAGCTTTCTTT
CASSRVQNTEAFF
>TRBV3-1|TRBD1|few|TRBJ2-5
TGTGCCAGTACCAACACAGGGGCGAAAGAGACCCAGTACTTC
CASTNTGAKETQYF
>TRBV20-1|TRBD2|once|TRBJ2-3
TGCAGTGCTAGATATAGCGGGATAAGCACAGATACGCAGTATTTT
CSARYSGISTDTQYF
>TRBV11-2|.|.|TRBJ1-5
TGTGCCAGCAGCTTAGGAGGATCGGGCCTCAATCAGCCCCAGCATTTT
CASSLGGSGLNQPQHF
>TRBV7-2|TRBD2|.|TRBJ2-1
TGTGCCAGCACGGAACGGACTAGCCTGAACAATGAGCAGTTCTTC
CASTERTSLNNEQFF
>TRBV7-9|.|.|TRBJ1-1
TGTGCCAGCAGCGAGGGGTGGGGTAGTGAAGCTTTCTTT
CASSEGWGSEAFF
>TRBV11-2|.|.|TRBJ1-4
TGTGCCAGCAGCACCAGGGTGGGGGTTAATGAAAAACTGTTTTTT
CASSTRVGVNEKLFF
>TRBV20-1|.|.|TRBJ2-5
TGCAGTGCTTTTGGGGCCGGGCTCAGTAGCGGCAAGCAGTACTTC
CSAFGAGLSSGKQYF
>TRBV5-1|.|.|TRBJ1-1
TGCGCCAGCAGCTTTTCCGGGGCGACGGGCACTGAAGCTTTCTTT
CASSFSGATGTEAFF
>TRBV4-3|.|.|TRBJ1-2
TGCGCCAGCAGCCACAACAGGGACTCCGGAGGCTACACCTTC
CASSHNRDSGGYTF
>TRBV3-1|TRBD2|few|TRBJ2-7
TGTGCCAGCAGCCAAGATACCCGGGAGGGCTACGAGCAGTACTTC
CASSQDTREGYEQYF
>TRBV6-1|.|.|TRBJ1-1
TGTGCCAGCACCGACAGGTTGGACACTGAAGCTTTCTTT
CASTDRLDTEAFF
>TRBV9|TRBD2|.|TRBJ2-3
TGTGCCAGCAGCGCCCCCGTAGCGGGGGGTGATACGCAGTATTTT
CASSAPVAGGDTQYF
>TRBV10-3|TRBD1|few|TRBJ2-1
TGTGCCATCAGTGAGAGGGGGCTAGGGGACAGGGCCTACAATGAGCAGTTCTTC
CAISERGLGDRAYNEQFF
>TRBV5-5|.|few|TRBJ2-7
TGTGCCAGCAGCACCCAGCATGCGGCAAACGAGCAGTACTTC
CASSTQHAANEQYF
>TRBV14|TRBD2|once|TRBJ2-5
TGTGCCAGCAGCCTTAATCCTAGCGGGGTGGACGAGACCCAGTACTTC
CASSLNPSGVDETQYF
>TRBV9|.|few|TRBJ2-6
TGTGCCAGCAGCGTAGCCGACAGCCCTTCTGGGGCCAACGTCCTGACTTTC
CASSVADSPSGANVLTF
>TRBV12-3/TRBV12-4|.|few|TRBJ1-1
TGTGCCAGCAGATTCAACACTGAAGCTTTCTTT
CASRFNTEAFF
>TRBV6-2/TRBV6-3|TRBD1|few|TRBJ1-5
TGTGCCAGCAGTTACTCCGACAGGGCCTATCAGCCCCAGCATTTT
CASSYSDRAYQPQHF
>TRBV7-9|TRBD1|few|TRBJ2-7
TGTGCCAGCAGCACCCGACAGGGTCAAGTACACGAGCAGTACTTC
CASSTRQGQVHEQYF
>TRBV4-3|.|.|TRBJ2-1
TGCGCCAGCAGCCCTCATAGCGGCTCCTACAATGAGCAGTTCTTC
CASSPHSGSYNEQFF
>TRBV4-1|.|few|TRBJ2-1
TGCGCCAGCAGCCAAGATCAGTCGGGGGACTCCTACAATGAGCAGTTCTTC
CASSQDQSGDSYNEQFF
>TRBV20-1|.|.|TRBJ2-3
TGCAGTGCTGAACCCGGCGGCACAGATACGCAGTATTTT
CSAEPGGTDTQYF
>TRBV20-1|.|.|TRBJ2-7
TGCAGTGCTACTGGAAATAACTACGAGCAGTACTTC
CSATGNNYEQYF
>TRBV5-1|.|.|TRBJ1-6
TGCGCCAGCAGCTTGCGGGACCAAGATTCACCCCTCCACTTT
CASSLRDQDSPLHF
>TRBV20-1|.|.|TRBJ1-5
TGCAGTGCTAGACAGGCAAACAATCAGCCCCAGCATTTT
CSARQANNQPQHF
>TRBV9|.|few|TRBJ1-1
TGTGCCAGCAGCGTTGACAGGTACACTGAAGCTTTCTTT
CASSVDRYTEAFF
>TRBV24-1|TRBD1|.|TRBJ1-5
TGTGCCACCAGTGATTCAAGGGGGCAGGGGTCGAATCAGCCCCAGCATTTT
CATSDSRGQGSNQPQHF
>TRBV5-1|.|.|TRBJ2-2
TGCGCCAGCAGCTTGGGGACAGTTCTCCCCGGGGAGCTGTTTTTT
CASSLGTVLPGELFF
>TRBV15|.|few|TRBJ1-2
TGTGCCACCAGCAGGGACAAAGGTGTGGGATCGGGCGGCTACACCTTC
CATSRDKGVGSGGYTF
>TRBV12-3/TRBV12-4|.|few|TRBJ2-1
TGTGCCAGCAGTTTCGCGGGCCCTCTCTTCTACAATGAGCAGTTCTTC
CASSFAGPLFYNEQFF
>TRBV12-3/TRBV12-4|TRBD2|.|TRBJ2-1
TGTGCCAGCAACGTAAAGGGGAGCGGGGGGGGTGAGCAGTTCTTC
CASNVKGSGGGEQFF
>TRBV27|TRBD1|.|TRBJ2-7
TGTGCCAGCAGACCCGGGACAGACAGCGAGCAGTACTTC
CASRPGTDSEQYF